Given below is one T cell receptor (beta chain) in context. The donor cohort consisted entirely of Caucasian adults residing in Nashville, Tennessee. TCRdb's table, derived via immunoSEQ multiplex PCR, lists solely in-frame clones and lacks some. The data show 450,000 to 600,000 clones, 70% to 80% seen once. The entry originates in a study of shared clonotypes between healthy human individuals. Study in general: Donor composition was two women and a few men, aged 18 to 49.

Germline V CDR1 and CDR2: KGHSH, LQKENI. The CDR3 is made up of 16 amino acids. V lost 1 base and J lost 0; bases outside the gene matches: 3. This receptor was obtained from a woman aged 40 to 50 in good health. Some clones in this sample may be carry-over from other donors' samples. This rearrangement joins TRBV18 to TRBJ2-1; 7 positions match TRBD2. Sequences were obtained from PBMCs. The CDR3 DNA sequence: TGTGCCAGCTCACCACTCCCTAGCGGCTCCTACAATGAGCAGTTCTTC. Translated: CASSPLPSGSYNEQFF.